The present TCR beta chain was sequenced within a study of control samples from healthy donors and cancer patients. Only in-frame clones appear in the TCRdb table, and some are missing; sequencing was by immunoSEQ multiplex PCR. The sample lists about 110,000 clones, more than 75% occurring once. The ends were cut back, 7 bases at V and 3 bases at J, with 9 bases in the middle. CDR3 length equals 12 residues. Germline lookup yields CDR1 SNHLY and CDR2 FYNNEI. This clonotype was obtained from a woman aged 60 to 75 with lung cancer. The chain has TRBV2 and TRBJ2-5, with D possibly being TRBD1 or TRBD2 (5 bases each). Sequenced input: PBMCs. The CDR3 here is CASKGTEETQYF. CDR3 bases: TGTGCCAGCAAGGGGACGGAAGAGACCCAGTACTTC.